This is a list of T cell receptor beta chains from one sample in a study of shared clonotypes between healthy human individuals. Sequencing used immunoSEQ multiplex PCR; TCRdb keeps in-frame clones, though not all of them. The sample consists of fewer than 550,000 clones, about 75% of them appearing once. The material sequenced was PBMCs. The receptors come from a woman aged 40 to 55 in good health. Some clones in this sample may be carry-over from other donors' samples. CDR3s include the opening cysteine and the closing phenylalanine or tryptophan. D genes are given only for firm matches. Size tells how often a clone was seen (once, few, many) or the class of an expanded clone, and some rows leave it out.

CDR3: CSVGRTDTQYF; DNA: TGCAGCGTTGGAAGAACAGATACGCAGTATTTT; size: -; D: -; V: TRBV29-1; J: TRBJ2-3; length: 11
CDR3: CASSLGTSGRNEQFF; DNA: TGTGCCAGCAGCTTGGGGACTAGCGGGAGGAATGAGCAGTTCTTC; size: few; D: TRBD2; V: TRBV5-4; J: TRBJ2-1; length: 15
CDR3: CASSLDVLQAQYF; DNA: TGTGCCAGCAGCTTAGACGTTTTACAGGCCCAGTACTTC; size: -; D: -; V: TRBV7-9; J: TRBJ2-5; length: 13
CDR3: CASSPVLRPTYEQYF; DNA: TGTGCCAGCTCACCCGTGCTCAGGCCAACCTACGAGCAGTACTTC; size: -; D: -; V: TRBV18; J: TRBJ2-7; length: 15
CDR3: CASSQGIFTDGSSYEQYF; DNA: TGCGCCAGCAGCCAAGGGATTTTCACCGACGGAAGCTCCTACGAGCAGTACTTC; size: few; D: -; V: TRBV4-1; J: TRBJ2-7; length: 18
CDR3: CASSWGRNTEAFF; DNA: TGTGCCAGCAGCTGGGGGAGGAACACTGAAGCTTTCTTT; size: -; D: -; V: TRBV11-2; J: TRBJ1-1; length: 13
CDR3: CASSEAWTEAFF; DNA: TGTGCCAGCAGTGAAGCATGGACTGAAGCTTTCTTT; size: few; D: -; V: TRBV6-1; J: TRBJ1-1; length: 12
CDR3: CASSPPGRETQYF; DNA: TGTGCCAGCAGCCCCCCGGGGCGAGAGACCCAGTACTTC; size: -; D: -; V: TRBV7-8; J: TRBJ2-5; length: 13
CDR3: CASSEWGRGSETQYF; DNA: TGTGCCAGCAGTGAATGGGGCAGGGGGTCAGAGACCCAGTACTTC; size: -; D: TRBD1; V: TRBV25-1; J: TRBJ2-5; length: 15
CDR3: CASEDRFVPYEQYF; DNA: TGTGCCAGTGAGGACAGGTTTGTTCCATACGAGCAGTACTTC; size: -; D: TRBD1; V: TRBV6-1; J: TRBJ2-7; length: 14
CDR3: CASSLIGTAQYF; DNA: TGTGCCAGCAGCTTAATCGGGACAGCCCAGTACTTC; size: -; D: TRBD1; V: TRBV14; J: TRBJ2-5; length: 12
CDR3: CASSKPGTGVSEQYF; DNA: TGTGCCAGCAGCAAACCCGGGACAGGGGTTTCCGAGCAGTACTTC; size: -; D: TRBD1; V: TRBV7-2; J: TRBJ2-7; length: 15